The rows below give T cell receptor beta chains drawn from one sample of a study of T cell repertoires in cytomegalovirus infection. These receptors have no identified antigens. TCRdb independently ran MiXCR on the reads; one entry per CDR3 protein. This table has 86,000 or so distinct CDR3 sequences, roughly a quarter appearing once. Specimen: CD8+ T cells from cultured PBMCs, collected from culture after CMV antigen stimulation. The receptors come from a human donor in good health (CMV status not recorded). Some clones in this sample may be carry-over from other donors' samples. Each CDR3 is given with its conserved first and last residue. The order of the fields is CDR3 length, V gene, J gene, clone size, D gene, CDR3 DNA, CDR3 protein. D genes are given only for firm matches. Clone sizes are given selectively: once, few, many, or a class where the clone is expanded.

16	TRBV4-1	TRBJ2-7	.	.	TGCGCCAGCAGCCAAGATTCGGAAATGTATACGGATGAGCAGTACTTC	CASSQDSEMYTDEQYF
15	TRBV14	TRBJ2-5	many	TRBD1	TGTGCCAGCAGCCAAGCGGGACAGGGTCGAGAGACCCAGTACTTC	CASSQAGQGRETQYF
13	TRBV6-8	TRBJ1-1	.	.	TGTGCCAGCTCGTGGGTTCGGAACACTGAAGCTTTCTTT	CASSWVRNTEAFF
15	TRBV7-7	TRBJ1-1	many	TRBD1	TGTGCCAGCAGCATGCCGGGACAGGGGGCGACTGAAGCTTTCTTT	CASSMPGQGATEAFF
16	TRBV6-5	TRBJ2-2	.	.	TGTGCCAGCAGTTACTTTGGACAAGCCGACACCGGGGAGCTGTTTTTT	CASSYFGQADTGELFF
17	TRBV7-2	TRBJ1-5	many	.	TGTGCCAGCAGCTTAGTCTCAGGGGAGAAGAACAATCAGCCCCAGCATTTT	CASSLVSGEKNNQPQHF
14	TRBV19	TRBJ1-2	.	.	TGTGCCAGTAGCGCACCGGGAGAGATCTATGGCTACACCTTC	CASSAPGEIYGYTF
15	TRBV5-1	TRBJ2-1	many	TRBD2	TGCGCCAGCAGCTGGACTAGCGGGGGGACCAATGAGCAGTTCTTC	CASSWTSGGTNEQFF
17	TRBV12-3/TRBV12-4	TRBJ2-7	few	TRBD2	TGTGCCAGCAGTTTAGTCTCTCCTAGCGGGTACACCTACGAGCAGTACTTC	CASSLVSPSGYTYEQYF
13	TRBV7-6	TRBJ1-5	few	.	TGTGCCAGCAGCTTAGTGGAAAGCCAGCCCCAGCATTTT	CASSLVESQPQHF
17	TRBV4-2	TRBJ2-7	.	TRBD2	TGTGCCAGCAGCCAAGCCCCGACTAGCGGGGCTTCCTACGAGCAGTACTTC	CASSQAPTSGASYEQYF
16	TRBV7-9	TRBJ1-4	.	TRBD1	TGTGCCAGCAGCCGGGGACAGGGAATGACTAATGAAAAACTGTTTTTT	CASSRGQGMTNEKLFF
17	TRBV7-8	TRBJ2-7	many	.	TGTGCCAGCAGCTCGATGGAGAGACTTAACCTTGCCTACGAGCAGTACTTC	CASSSMERLNLAYEQYF
13	TRBV6-5	TRBJ2-7	few	.	TGTGCCAGCAGTTACCGGAGCTCCTACGAGCAGTACTTC	CASSYRSSYEQYF
13	TRBV7-6	TRBJ1-1	few	.	TGTGCCAGCAGCTTAAGACAATTTACGGGAGCTTTCTTT	CASSLRQFTGAFF
14	TRBV28	TRBJ2-7	few	.	TGTGCCAGCAGTCCTCTCGGGACGGGTGACGAGCAGTACTTC	CASSPLGTGDEQYF
11	TRBV5-6	TRBJ2-1	few	.	TGTGCCAGCCAACACGGCAATGAGCAGTTCTTC	CASQHGNEQFF
14	TRBV6-2/TRBV6-3	TRBJ2-5	.	.	TGTGCCAGCAGTTACTCGTGGGAGCGGGAGACCCAGTACTTC	CASSYSWERETQYF
13	TRBV12-3/TRBV12-4	TRBJ1-1	many	.	TGTGCCAGCAGTTTGGGTAGGGGTACTGAAGCTTTCTTT	CASSLGRGTEAFF
16	TRBV7-6	TRBJ2-1	many	.	TGTGCCAGCAGCCGTAACAGGGAAAGTATCTACAATGAGCAGTTCTTC	CASSRNRESIYNEQFF
14	TRBV27	TRBJ1-2	.	.	TGTGCCAGCAGTTTAAAGCCGGGACACTATGGCTACACCTTC	CASSLKPGHYGYTF
15	TRBV7-2	TRBJ2-7	many	TRBD2	TGTGCCAGCAGCTTAGTCAGCACTAGCGGGGGGGAGCAGTACTTC	CASSLVSTSGGEQYF
13	TRBV6-5	TRBJ2-1	many	TRBD1	TGTGCCAGCAGCTTCGGACAGGGCAATGAGCAGTTCTTC	CASSFGQGNEQFF
16	TRBV7-9	TRBJ2-1	.	.	TGTGCCAGCAGCGATACTGAGGGGTACTCCTACAATGAGCAGTTCTTC	CASSDTEGYSYNEQFF
18	TRBV28	TRBJ2-7	many	.	TGTGCCAGCAGTTTCTTCGGAGGGGGCCGTGAGAGCTCCTACGAGCAGTACTTC	CASSFFGGGRESSYEQYF
15	TRBV24-1	TRBJ2-3	.	.	TGTGCCACCAGTGACACAGGGTGGAGCACAGATACGCAGTATTTT	CATSDTGWSTDTQYF
16	TRBV20-1	TRBJ2-5	.	TRBD2	TGCAGTGCTAGAGTTAAGGCGGGGGGTACCCAAGAGACCCAGTACTTC	CSARVKAGGTQETQYF
15	TRBV19	TRBJ1-5	.	.	TGTGCCAGTAGTATGGACGGCAATAGCAATCAGCCCCAGCATTTT	CASSMDGNSNQPQHF
14	TRBV6-6	TRBJ1-4	.	.	TGTGCCAGCAGTTACTCGAGTGGTAATGAAAAACTGTTTTTT	CASSYSSGNEKLFF
15	TRBV7-3	TRBJ2-7	.	.	TGTGCCAGCAGCTTAGAGGTTGCCCCCGGCTACGAGCAGTACTTC	CASSLEVAPGYEQYF
14	TRBV7-3	TRBJ2-1	many	TRBD1	TGTGCCAGCAGCCTCGGGACAGGGCGGAATGAGCAGTTCTTC	CASSLGTGRNEQFF
15	TRBV7-9	TRBJ1-1	many	TRBD1	TGTGCCAGCAGCAAGAAGGACAGGGCGAACACTGAAGCTTTCTTT	CASSKKDRANTEAFF
12	TRBV19	TRBJ2-7	.	TRBD1	TGTGCCAGTAGTCAGGGGGCCTACGAGCAGTACTTC	CASSQGAYEQYF
17	TRBV9	TRBJ2-3	.	TRBD2	TGTGCCAGCAGCGTAGCTAGCGGGGGGGCCAGCACAGATACGCAGTATTTT	CASSVASGGASTDTQYF
16	TRBV4-3	TRBJ1-6	many	.	TGCGCCAGCAGCCAAGTCCACGACAGTTCCAATTCACCCCTCCACTTT	CASSQVHDSSNSPLHF
14	TRBV6-1	TRBJ2-5	.	.	TGTGCCAGCAGTGAAAAGGGCGCGCAAGAGACCCAGTACTTC	CASSEKGAQETQYF
15	TRBV6-2/TRBV6-3	TRBJ2-7	.	.	TGTGCCAGCAGCCATTATCCCGGGCTTACCTACGAGCAGTACTTC	CASSHYPGLTYEQYF
12	TRBV19	TRBJ1-6	.	.	TGTGCCAGTAGGATCGGTAATTCACCCCTCCACTTT	CASRIGNSPLHF
16	TRBV2	TRBJ2-1	many	TRBD2	TGTGCCAGCAGTGTTCTGGGACTAGCGGGGGGCAATGAGCAGTTCTTC	CASSVLGLAGGNEQFF
13	TRBV5-6	TRBJ2-5	.	.	TGTGCCAGCACCCAGGCAGGGAGAAAGACCCAGTACTTC	CASTQAGRKTQYF
12	TRBV5-6	TRBJ2-7	.	.	TGTGCCAGCAGCTTTCAAGATTACGAGCAGTACTTC	CASSFQDYEQYF
17	TRBV4-1	TRBJ2-2	once	.	TGCGCCAGCAGCCAAACCACCGGCGGGTTGGGGGCCGGGGAGCTGTTTTTT	CASSQTTGGLGAGELFF